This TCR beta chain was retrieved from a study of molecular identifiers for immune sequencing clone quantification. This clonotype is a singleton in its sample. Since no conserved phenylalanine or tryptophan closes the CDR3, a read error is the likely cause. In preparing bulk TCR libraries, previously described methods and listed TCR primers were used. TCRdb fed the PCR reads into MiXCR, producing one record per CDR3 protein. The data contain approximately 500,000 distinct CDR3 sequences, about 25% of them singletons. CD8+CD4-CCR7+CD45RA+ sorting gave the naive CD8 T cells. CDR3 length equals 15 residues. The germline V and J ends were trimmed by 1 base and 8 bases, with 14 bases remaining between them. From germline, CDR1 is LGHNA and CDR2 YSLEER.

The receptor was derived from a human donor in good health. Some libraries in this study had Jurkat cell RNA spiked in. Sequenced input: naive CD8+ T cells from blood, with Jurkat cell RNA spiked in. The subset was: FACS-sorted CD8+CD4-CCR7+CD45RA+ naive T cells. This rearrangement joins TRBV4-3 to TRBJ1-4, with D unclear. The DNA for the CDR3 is TGCGCCAGCAGCCAAGTGGGGTTCGTCGAAGAAAAACTGTTTCTT. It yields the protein CASSQVGFVEEKLFL.